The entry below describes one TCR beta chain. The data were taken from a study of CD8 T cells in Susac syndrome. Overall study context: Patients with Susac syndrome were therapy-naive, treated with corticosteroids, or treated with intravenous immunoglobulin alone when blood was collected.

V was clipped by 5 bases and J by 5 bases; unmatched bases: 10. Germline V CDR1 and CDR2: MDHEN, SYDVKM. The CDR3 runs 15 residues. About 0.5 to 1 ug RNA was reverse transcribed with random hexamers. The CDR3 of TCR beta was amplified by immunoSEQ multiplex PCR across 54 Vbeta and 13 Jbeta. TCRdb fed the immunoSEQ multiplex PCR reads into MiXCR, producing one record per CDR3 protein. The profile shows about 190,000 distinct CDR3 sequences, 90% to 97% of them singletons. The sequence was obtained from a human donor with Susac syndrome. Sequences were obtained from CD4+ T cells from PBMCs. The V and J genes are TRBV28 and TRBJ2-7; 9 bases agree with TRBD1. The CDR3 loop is CASSTPSTGGNEQYF. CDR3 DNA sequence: TGTGCCAGCAGTACTCCCTCGACAGGGGGAAACGAGCAGTACTTC.